The source of this T cell receptor (beta chain) is a study of T and B cells in COVID-19 patients (dated by TCRdb to 2020 to 2022). Notes on the research overall: In this study, adaptive immunity was profiled in COVID-19 patients who either had active infection or had recovered, using TRB and IGH repertoire sequencing of peripheral blood. The recovered cohort had a median age of about 34 years, compared with approximately 67 years in the active-infection cohort. A recovered cohort comprised some 18 patients contributing fewer than 25 samples, mostly after mild to moderate COVID-19 managed as outpatients. Up to roughly 10 follow-up blood samples were collected per patient, with some samples spanning different disease stages in the same individual. Of the roughly 21 patients in the active-infection cohort, some 17 had comorbidities associated with unfavorable COVID-19 outcome. The repository of TCR and BCR sequences included 60 to 75 time points from more than 35 patients, and more than 8 million TCR sequences were analysed. Of the 20 to 25 patients in the active-infection cohort, 12 were critically ill and needed mechanical ventilation or ECMO. A couple of patients were in both the active and recovered cohorts because samples existed from active disease and from after recovery. An age-matched reference group of roughly 39 healthy donors negative for COVID-19 antibodies was used as the comparison for repertoire analyses. Points the paper makes about the study in general: Prospective validation of the reported TCR clusters was stated to be required before clinical use. The cohort was considered too small to assess HLA contributions to COVID-19 susceptibility or severity. TRB repertoires were found to be highly clonal in active COVID-19, whereas diversity and richness at recovery were found to rise above healthy donor levels. Specific T cell subsets (CD4+/Treg/CD8+) and sorted SARS-CoV-2-responsive or tetramer+ T cells had not yet been sequenced, with those experiments still ongoing. Few blood samples were available from mildly ill patients while symptoms were present, and early samples from severe cases were likewise scarce. A total of 2,331 exclusive TCR clusters, including 30 to 40 low-pGen clusters, were found in the recovered cohort. Strongly skewed TRBV/TRBJ gene usage was reported in patients with COVID-19.

As a fraction of the sample, this clonotype is medium-sized (0.01 to 0.1%). The specificity of this receptor is unknown. No quality values exist for individual bases; no much larger clone is one base distant. TCRdb lists the instrument as Illumina MiSeq. Multiplex PCR with BIOMED2 TRB-A/B primer pools was used to amplify the TRB rearrangements. Two consecutive PCRs added Illumina-compatible adapters and 7-nucleotide sample barcodes to the amplicons. Phusion HS II polymerase was used for all library PCRs. The amplicons were purified from gel with the NucleoSpin Gel and PCR Clean-up kit, measured on Qubit, and combined at 4 to 4.5 nM. The quality of the amplicon pool was checked on an Agilent 2100 Bioanalyzer prior to Illumina next-generation sequencing. Per the source publication's procedure: TRB rearrangements were annotated with MiXCR 3.0.8 using the default MiXCR reference library. Non-productive reads and sequences with fewer than 2 reads were excluded, and each unique CDR3 nucleotide sequence counted as one clone. R 3.5.1 was used to calculate clonality, diversity, richness and V-J gene usage. GLIPH2 was used for TCR clustering by CDR3 similarity, and generation probabilities were calculated by OLGA. GLIPH2 clusters were kept only when the clusters contained at least four unique TCR clonotypes present in at least three individuals. The public reads were reanalyzed by TCRdb: fastp trimming at Q25, MiXCR alignment, in-frame beta chains only. Records with the same CDR3 protein are collapsed into one entry carrying the most frequent genes and DNA. TCRdb's processing, not the authors' own work, is the source of the V and J calls. The sample table records 20,000 to 30,000 distinct CDR3 sequences; approximately 29% of these occur just once. The ten largest clones represent 1.7% of the sample.

Genomic DNA extracted from blood was used in amounts of about 250-500 ng for amplification of TRB repertoires. Counted from cysteine to phenylalanine, this CDR3 has 13 amino acids. The CDR3 DNA has 39 bases and is translated from base 1. V gives up 2 bases and J gives up 5 bases, and the segment between their germline ends measures 12 bases. According to the germline V gene, CDR1 reads SQVTM and CDR2 reads ANQGSEA. Recombination connected TRBV29-1 to TRBJ2-5; TRBD2 might be the D gene, on 5 matching bases. The sequence was collected from a human donor who had recovered from COVID-19. Sequenced sample: blood. The CDR3 sequence is CSVEHNRGETQYF. The sequenced DNA is TGCAGCGTTGAACACAATCGCGGGGAGACCCAGTACTTC.